This T cell receptor (beta chain) was identified during a study of blood T cell repertoires in COVID-19. The wider study: From T cells, B-cell-depleted T cells, or PBMCs came the material, which was cDNA or gDNA.

Before being deemed recovered, Cohort 3 donors had two negative PCRs, clearance, or symptom resolution. Per the study methods: For nucleated cells, counts were estimated from reference gene primer amplification. The assay was immunoSEQ multiplex PCR, and TCRdb's table has in-frame clones only and misses some. That table furnishes V, J and clone size, whereas the DNA furnished D and trimming. The table lists hundreds of thousands of clones, approximately 90% of them singletons. Sequenced sample: PBMCs or T cells enriched from blood (not recorded which). The source is a woman aged 40-49 years who had recovered from COVID-19.

The CDR3 region has the DNA TGTGCCAGTAGTAGCCCTAGGACAGCCTTTGGGATGAACACTGAAGCTTTCTTT. It translates to CASSSPRTAFGMNTEAFF. The chain is built from TRBV19 and TRBJ1-1, with D perhaps TRBD1 (6 bases). The CDR3 is 18 residues long. Germline-derived CDR1 and CDR2 are LNHDA and SQIVND (reference sequence). Trimming shortened V by 4 bases and J by 0 bases, and 21 bases separated the two germline ends.